This T cell receptor beta chain was sequenced in a study of shared clonotypes between healthy human individuals. Study-wide background: Two women and three men aged 18 to 49 served as donors. Every donor yielded three CD4 naive, three CD4 memory, two CD8 naive and one CD8 memory plate.

Comment on this clone: Its antigen is currently unknown.

CD45RO-negative CD8 cells positively selected for CCR7 made up the naive population, which excluded terminally differentiated effector memory CD45RA+ cells. Sequenced by immunoSEQ multiplex PCR; TCRdb stores in-frame clones only, minus some. The sample carries approximately 650,000 clones, over 95% recorded once. Whole-study findings and limits: Rarefaction analysis demonstrated incomplete sorted-subset sequencing notwithstanding large depth. In contrast to clonotypes shared by all four donors, non-shared clonotypes had lower generation probabilities.

The TCR comes from a woman in her thirties in good health. The source material was naive CD8+ T cells sorted from blood.

The CDR3 DNA follows: TGCGCCAGCAGTCGGCGGAGGCACGTAGACTATGGCTACACCTTC. This encodes CASSRRRHVDYGYTF. The chain combines TRBV23-1 with TRBJ1-2, with no clear D. TRBV23-1 is an ORF, and what it does is uncertain. The CDR3 is 15 amino acids. The germline V and J ends were trimmed by 4 bases and 3 bases, with 15 bases remaining between them.